This record covers a single TCR beta chain. With 3 bases removed from V and 0 bases from J, the gap between germline ends came to 12 bases. Germline lookup yields CDR1 MGHRA and CDR2 YSYEKL. The CDR3 consists of 15 residues. The data stem from a study of shared T cell receptors in the human thymus. Repertoires were generated with immunoSEQ multiplex PCR, while TCRdb's copy carries only in-frame clones and drops some. The sample shows 650,000 to 950,000 clones, approximately 85% of them seen only once. These sequences were also reported in another study, on human thymus T cells.

The clonotype comes from a girl less than two years old with a congenital heart defect. This chain links TRBV4-1 with TRBJ2-7; possibly TRBD1 for D (5 bases). Material: thymocytes. The CDR3 DNA reads as TGCGCCAGCAGCCACACAAGGGGTAGCTCCTACGAGCAGTACTTC. Protein: CASSHTRGSSYEQYF.